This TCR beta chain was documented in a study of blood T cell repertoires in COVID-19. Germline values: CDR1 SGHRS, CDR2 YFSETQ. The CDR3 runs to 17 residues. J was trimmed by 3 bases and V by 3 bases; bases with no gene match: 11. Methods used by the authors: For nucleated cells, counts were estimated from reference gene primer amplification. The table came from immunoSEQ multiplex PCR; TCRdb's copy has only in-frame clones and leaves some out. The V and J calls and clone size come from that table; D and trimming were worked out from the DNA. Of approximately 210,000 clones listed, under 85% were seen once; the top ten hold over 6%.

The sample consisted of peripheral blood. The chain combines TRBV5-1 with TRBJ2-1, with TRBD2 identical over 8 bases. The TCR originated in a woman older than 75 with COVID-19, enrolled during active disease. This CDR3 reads CASSWGKAGANYNEQFF. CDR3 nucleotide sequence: TGCGCCAGCAGCTGGGGGAAAGCGGGGGCCAACTACAATGAGCAGTTCTTC.